This paragraph covers one TCR beta chain sequence. As yet, its antigen is unknown. The data are from a study of shared clonotypes between healthy human individuals. Study conclusions and caveats: Larger estimated richness was generally seen in naive subsets than in memory subsets. The sole specimen, blood, was sampled, and tissue repertoires likely differ.

The repertoire was sequenced with immunoSEQ multiplex PCR; TCRdb's copy has only in-frame clones and lacks some. The sample contains 85,000 to 100,000 clones, almost 70% of which appear only once. Sequenced material: memory CD8+ T cells sorted from blood. The sample's subset: CD45RO+ cells pooled with CCR7-negative TemRA cells. The TCR comes from a man aged 25 to 45 in good health.

The CDR3 loop is CASRYRYSGSSYEQYF. The CDR3 nucleotides are TGTGCAAGTCGCTACCGTTACAGCGGGAGCTCCTACGAGCAGTACTTC. The chain joins TRBV12-2 to TRBJ2-7; the listed D gene, TRBD2, was not tested against the DNA. TRBV12-2 is a pseudogene locus. The CDR3 is 16 amino acids.